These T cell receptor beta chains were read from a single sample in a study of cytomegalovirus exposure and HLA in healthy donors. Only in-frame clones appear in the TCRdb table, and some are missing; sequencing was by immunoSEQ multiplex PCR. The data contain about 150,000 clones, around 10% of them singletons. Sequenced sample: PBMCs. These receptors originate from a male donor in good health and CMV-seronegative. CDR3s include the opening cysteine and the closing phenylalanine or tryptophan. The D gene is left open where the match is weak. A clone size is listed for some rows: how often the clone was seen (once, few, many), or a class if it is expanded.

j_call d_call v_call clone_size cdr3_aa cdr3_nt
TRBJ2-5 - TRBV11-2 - CASTTYTGPQETQYF TGTGCCAGCACCACCTACACAGGGCCCCAAGAGACCCAGTACTTC
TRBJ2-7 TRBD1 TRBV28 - CASSSPGQGPYEQYF TGTGCCAGCAGTTCCCCGGGACAGGGGCCCTACGAGCAGTACTTC
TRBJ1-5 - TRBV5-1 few CASSLVSGSLQPQHF TGCGCCAGCAGCTTGGTCTCCGGGTCACTCCAGCCCCAGCATTTT
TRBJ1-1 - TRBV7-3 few CASSLTGVMNTEAFF TGTGCCAGCAGCTTAACAGGGGTCATGAACACTGAAGCTTTCTTT
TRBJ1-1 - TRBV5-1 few CASSLDSPYTEAFF TGCGCCAGCAGCTTGGACAGTCCCTACACTGAAGCTTTCTTT
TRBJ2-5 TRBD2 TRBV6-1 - CASSGGLAGVSYQETQYF TGTGCCAGCAGTGGGGGACTAGCGGGGGTGTCCTACCAAGAGACCCAGTACTTC
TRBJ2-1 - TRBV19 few CASSIRGPDNEQFF TGTGCCAGTAGTATAAGAGGGCCTGACAATGAGCAGTTCTTC
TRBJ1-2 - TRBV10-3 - CAISESVGGGVDGYTF TGTGCCATCAGTGAGTCAGTAGGGGGGGGCGTGGATGGCTACACCTTC
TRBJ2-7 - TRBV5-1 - CASSPEGGGSLYEQYF TGCGCCAGCAGCCCGGAGGGCGGCGGCAGCCTCTACGAGCAGTACTTC
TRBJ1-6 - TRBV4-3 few CASSQEAGSSPLHF TGCGCCAGCAGCCAAGAGGCGGGGTCATCACCCCTCCACTTT
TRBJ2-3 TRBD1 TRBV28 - CASSLYQGADTQYF TGTGCCAGCAGTTTATACCAGGGGGCAGATACGCAGTATTTT
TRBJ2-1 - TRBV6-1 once CASSEYTGGLYNEQFF TGTGCCAGCAGTGAATACACAGGGGGACTATACAATGAGCAGTTCTTC
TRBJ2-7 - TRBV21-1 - CASSKVGQGFYEQYF TGTGCCAGCAGCAAAGTTGGACAGGGGTTCTACGAGCAGTACTTC
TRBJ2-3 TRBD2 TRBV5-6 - CASSPTGGVTDTQYF TGTGCCAGCAGCCCAACCGGGGGGGTCACAGATACGCAGTATTTT
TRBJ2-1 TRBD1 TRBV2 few CAILEKGAGYNEQFF TGTGCCATCCTAGAAAAGGGGGCCGGCTACAATGAGCAGTTCTTC
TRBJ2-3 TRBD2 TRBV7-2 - CASSLVRLAGGTDTQYF TGTGCCAGCAGCTTAGTACGGCTAGCGGGGGGGACAGATACGCAGTATTTT
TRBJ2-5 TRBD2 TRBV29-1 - CSVGGPGLAGPRETQYF TGCAGCGTTGGAGGACCAGGACTAGCGGGGCCCCGGGAGACCCAGTACTTC
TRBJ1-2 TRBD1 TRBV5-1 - CASSTGQGQANYGYTF TGCGCCAGCAGCACGGGACAGGGCCAAGCTAACTATGGCTACACCTTC
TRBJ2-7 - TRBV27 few CASSSAWGSTSYEQYF TGTGCCAGCAGTTCTGCATGGGGCAGTACCTCCTACGAGCAGTACTTC
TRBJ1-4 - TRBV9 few CASSVVPKRVVEKLFF TGTGCCAGCAGCGTAGTCCCCAAGCGGGTTGTTGAAAAACTGTTTTTT
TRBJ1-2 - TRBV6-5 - CASSIQGYGYTF TGTGCCAGCAGTATACAGGGTTATGGCTACACCTTC
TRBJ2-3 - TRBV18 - CASSRDRTNRLSTDTQYF TGTGCCAGCTCGCGCGACAGGACAAATCGCCTTAGCACAGATACGCAGTATTTT
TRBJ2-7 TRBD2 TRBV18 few CASSPGAGGPFYEQYF TGTGCCAGCTCACCAGGAGCGGGGGGACCTTTCTACGAGCAGTACTTC
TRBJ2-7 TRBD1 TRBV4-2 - CASSQASGTGYEQYF TGTGCCAGCAGCCAAGCCTCCGGGACAGGGTACGAGCAGTACTTC
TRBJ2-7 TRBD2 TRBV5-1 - CASSFRAGKSYEQYF TGCGCCAGCAGCTTCCGAGCGGGGAAAAGCTACGAGCAGTACTTC
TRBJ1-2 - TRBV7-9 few CASSPNDSGYTF TGTGCCAGCAGCCCTAACGACAGTGGCTACACCTTC
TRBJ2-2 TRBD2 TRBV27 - CASSRTSGGGTGELFF TGTGCCAGCAGCCGTACTAGCGGGGGAGGGACCGGGGAGCTGTTTTTT
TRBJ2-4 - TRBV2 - CASSDSSLAKNIQYF TGTGCCAGCAGCGACAGTTCACTAGCCAAAAACATTCAGTACTTC
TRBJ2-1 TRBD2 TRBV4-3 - CASSQSYAGRAYNEQFF TGCGCCAGCAGCCAAAGCTACGCGGGGAGGGCCTACAATGAGCAGTTCTTC
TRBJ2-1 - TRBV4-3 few CASSKTVYASYNEQFF TGCGCCAGCAGCAAGACAGTATACGCCTCCTACAATGAGCAGTTCTTC
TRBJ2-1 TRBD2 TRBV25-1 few CASKPSGAYNEQFF TGTGCCAGCAAGCCTAGCGGGGCCTACAATGAGCAGTTCTTC
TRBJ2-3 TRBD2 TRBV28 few CASSISGRGDTQYF TGTGCCAGCAGTATCAGCGGGAGGGGAGATACGCAGTATTTT
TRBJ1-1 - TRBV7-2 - CASSLIGLNTEAFF TGTGCCAGCAGCTTAATCGGTTTGAACACTGAAGCTTTCTTT
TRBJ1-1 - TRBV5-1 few CASSFFRDLSSRNTEAFF TGCGCCAGCAGCTTTTTTCGGGATCTATCGTCTAGGAACACTGAAGCTTTCTTT
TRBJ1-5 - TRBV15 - CATSSTLTGGSNQPQHF TGTGCCACCAGCAGCACGTTGACAGGCGGAAGCAATCAGCCCCAGCATTTT
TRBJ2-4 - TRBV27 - CASSSTPGLAKNIQYF TGTGCCAGCAGTTCAACTCCAGGGTTGGCCAAAAACATTCAGTACTTC
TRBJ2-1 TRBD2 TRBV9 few CASSVSGGLEPGEQFF TGTGCCAGCAGCGTGAGCGGGGGACTCGAGCCGGGAGAGCAGTTCTTC
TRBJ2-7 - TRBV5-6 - CASSPVGTARGDEQYF TGTGCCAGCAGCCCGGTGGGGACCGCCAGGGGGGACGAGCAGTACTTC
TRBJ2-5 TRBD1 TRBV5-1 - CASSLEGQETQYF TGCGCCAGCAGCTTGGAGGGACAGGAGACCCAGTACTTC
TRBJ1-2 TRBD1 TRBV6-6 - CASSRDREQYGYTF TGTGCCAGCAGTCGGGACAGGGAACAGTATGGCTACACCTTC
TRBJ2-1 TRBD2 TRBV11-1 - CASSQRTSGSRHEQFF TGTGCCAGCAGCCAACGGACTAGCGGGAGTAGGCATGAGCAGTTCTTC
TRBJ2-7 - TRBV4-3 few CASSQDRGGVYEQYF TGCGCCAGCAGCCAAGACAGGGGAGGGGTCTACGAGCAGTACTTC
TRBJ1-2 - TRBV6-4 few CASSDSILGRNGYTF TGTGCCAGCAGTGACTCGATTTTAGGGAGGAATGGCTACACCTTC
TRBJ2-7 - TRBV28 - CASTNVGDEQYF TGTGCCAGCACGAATGTAGGAGACGAGCAGTACTTC
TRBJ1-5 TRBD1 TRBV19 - CASSFRRGGARGYGNQPQHF TGTGCCAGTAGTTTCCGGAGAGGGGGCGCCCGGGGGTATGGCAATCAGCCCCAGCATTTT
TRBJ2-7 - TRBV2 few CASIAWEESYEQYF TGTGCCAGCATCGCATGGGAGGAATCCTACGAGCAGTACTTC
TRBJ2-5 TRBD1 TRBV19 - CASSQGDKETQYF TGTGCCAGTAGTCAGGGGGATAAGGAGACCCAGTACTTC
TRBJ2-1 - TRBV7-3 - CASSPGDEQFF TGTGCCAGCAGCCCGGGAGATGAGCAGTTCTTC
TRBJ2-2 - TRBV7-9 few CASSLSSETGELFF TGTGCCAGCAGCTTATCTAGCGAGACCGGGGAGCTGTTTTTT
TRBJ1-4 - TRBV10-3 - CAISQDSSGEKLFF TGTGCCATCAGTCAGGACAGTTCGGGGGAAAAACTGTTTTTT
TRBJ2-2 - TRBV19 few CASSALPQQVNTGELFF TGTGCCAGTAGTGCGCTGCCCCAACAGGTTAACACCGGGGAGCTGTTTTTT
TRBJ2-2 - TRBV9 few CASSPRDRGELFF TGTGCCAGCAGCCCGCGGGATCGCGGGGAGCTGTTTTTT
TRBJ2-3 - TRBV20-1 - CSPASADTQYF TGCAGTCCGGCTAGCGCAGATACGCAGTATTTT
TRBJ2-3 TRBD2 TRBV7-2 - CASSQSGPSGRAFIDTQYF TGTGCCAGCAGTCAAAGCGGGCCTAGCGGGAGGGCCTTCATAGATACGCAGTATTTT
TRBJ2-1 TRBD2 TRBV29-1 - CSVARLAGGEQFF TGCAGCGTTGCCCGACTAGCGGGGGGTGAGCAGTTCTTC